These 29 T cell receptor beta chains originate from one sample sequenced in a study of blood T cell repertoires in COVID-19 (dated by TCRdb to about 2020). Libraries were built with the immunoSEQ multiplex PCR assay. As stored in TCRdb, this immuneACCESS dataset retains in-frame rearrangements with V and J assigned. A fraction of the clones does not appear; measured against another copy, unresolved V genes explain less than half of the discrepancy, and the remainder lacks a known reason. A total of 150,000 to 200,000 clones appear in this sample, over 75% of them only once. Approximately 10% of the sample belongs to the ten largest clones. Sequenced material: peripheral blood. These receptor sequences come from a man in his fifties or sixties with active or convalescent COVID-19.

This CDR3 reads CASSPIQGTNEKLFF. The CDR3 DNA sequence: TGTGCCAGCTCACCCATACAGGGGACCAATGAAAAACTGTTTTTT. The V gene is TRBV18, the J gene TRBJ1-4, with 7 bases matching TRBD1. Germline loops: CDR1 KGHSH, CDR2 LQKENI. This CDR3 is 15 amino acids long. V shed 3 bases and J 5 bases; nucleotides not matched to a gene: 6.

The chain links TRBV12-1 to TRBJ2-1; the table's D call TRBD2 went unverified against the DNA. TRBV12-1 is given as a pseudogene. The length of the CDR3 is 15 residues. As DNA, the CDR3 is TGTGCCATCTGGTTCCGGGGGGGCCGGGGCAATGAGCAGTTCTTC. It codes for CAIWFRGGRGNEQFF.

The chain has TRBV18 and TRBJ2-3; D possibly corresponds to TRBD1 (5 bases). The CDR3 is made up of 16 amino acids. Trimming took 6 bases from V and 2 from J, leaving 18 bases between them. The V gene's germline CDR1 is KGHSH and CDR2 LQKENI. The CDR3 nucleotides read TGTGCCAGCTCTCTCCAAAGGGGCGTGACCACAGATACGCAGTATTTT. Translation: CASSLQRGVTTDTQYF.

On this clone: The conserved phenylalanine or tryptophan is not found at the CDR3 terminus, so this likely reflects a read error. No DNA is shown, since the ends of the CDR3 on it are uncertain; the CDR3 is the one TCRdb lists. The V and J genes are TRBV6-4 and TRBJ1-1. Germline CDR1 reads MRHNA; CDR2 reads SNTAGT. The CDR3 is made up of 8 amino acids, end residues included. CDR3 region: CASSEFLA.

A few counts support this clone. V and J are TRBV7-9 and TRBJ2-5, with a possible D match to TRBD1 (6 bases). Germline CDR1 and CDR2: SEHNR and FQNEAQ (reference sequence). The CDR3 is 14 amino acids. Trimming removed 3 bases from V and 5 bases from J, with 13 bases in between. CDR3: CASSFSTGQETQYF. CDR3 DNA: TGTGCCAGCAGCTTTTCCACAGGGCAGGAGACCCAGTACTTC.

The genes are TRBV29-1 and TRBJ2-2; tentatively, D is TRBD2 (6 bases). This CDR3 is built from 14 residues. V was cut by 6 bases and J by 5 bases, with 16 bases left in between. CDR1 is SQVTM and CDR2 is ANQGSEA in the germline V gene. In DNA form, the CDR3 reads TGCAGCGTCCGAACGGGAGCGGTTACCGGGGAGCTGTTTTTT. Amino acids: CSVRTGAVTGELFF.

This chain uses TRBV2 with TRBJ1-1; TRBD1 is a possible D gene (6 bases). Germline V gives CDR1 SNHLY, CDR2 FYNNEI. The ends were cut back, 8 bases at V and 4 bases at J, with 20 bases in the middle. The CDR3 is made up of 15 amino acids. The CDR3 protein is CASPGAGSDSTEAFF. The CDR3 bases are TGTGCCAGCCCAGGGGCGGGTTCGGATAGCACTGAAGCTTTCTTT.

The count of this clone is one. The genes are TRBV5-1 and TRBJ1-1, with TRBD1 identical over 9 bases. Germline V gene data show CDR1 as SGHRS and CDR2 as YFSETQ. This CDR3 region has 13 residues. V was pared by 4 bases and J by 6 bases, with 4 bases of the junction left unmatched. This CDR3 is CASSLGTGPEAFF. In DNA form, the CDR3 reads TGCGCCAGCAGCCTAGGGACAGGGCCTGAAGCTTTCTTT.

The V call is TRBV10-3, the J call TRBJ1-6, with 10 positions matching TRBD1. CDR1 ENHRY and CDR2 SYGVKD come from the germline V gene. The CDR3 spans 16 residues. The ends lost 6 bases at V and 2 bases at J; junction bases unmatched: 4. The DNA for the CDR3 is TGTGCCATCAGACGGACAGGGGGAACCTATAATTCACCCCTCCACTTT. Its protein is CAIRRTGGTYNSPLHF.

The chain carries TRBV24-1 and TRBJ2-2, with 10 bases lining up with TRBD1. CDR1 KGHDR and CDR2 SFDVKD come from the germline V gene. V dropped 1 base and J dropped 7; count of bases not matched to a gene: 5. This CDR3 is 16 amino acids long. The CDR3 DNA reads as TGTGCCACCAGTGATTTTAGACAGGGGGCTAACGGGGAGCTGTTTTTT. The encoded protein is CATSDFRQGANGELFF.

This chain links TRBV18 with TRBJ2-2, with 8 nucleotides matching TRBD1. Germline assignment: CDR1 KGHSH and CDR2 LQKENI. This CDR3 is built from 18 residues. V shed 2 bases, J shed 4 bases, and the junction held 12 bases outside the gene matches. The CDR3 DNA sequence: TGTGCCAGCTCACCAGCTTCCCGCGGGACAGGAACCACCGGGGAGCTGTTTTTT. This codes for CASSPASRGTGTTGELFF.

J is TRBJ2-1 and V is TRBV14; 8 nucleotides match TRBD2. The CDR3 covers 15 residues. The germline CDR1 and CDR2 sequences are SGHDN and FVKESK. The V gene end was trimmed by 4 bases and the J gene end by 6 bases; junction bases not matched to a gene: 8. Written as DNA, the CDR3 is TGTGCCAGCAGCCCCCAGGTAGCGGGGACCAATGAGCAGTTCTTC. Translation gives CASSPQVAGTNEQFF. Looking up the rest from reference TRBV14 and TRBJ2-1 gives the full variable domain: EAGVTQFPSHSVIEKGQTVTLRCDPISGHDNLYWYRRVMGKEIKFLLHFVKESKQDESGMPNNRFLAERTGGTYSTLKVQPAELEDSGVYFCASSPQVAGTNEQFFGPGTRLTVL.

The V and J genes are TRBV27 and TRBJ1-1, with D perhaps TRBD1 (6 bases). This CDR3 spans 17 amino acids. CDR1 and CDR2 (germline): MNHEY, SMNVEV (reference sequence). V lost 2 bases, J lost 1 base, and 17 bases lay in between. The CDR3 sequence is CASSLPQGLKPNTEAFF. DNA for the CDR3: TGTGCCAGCAGTTTACCTCAGGGGCTCAAACCGAACACTGAAGCTTTCTTT.

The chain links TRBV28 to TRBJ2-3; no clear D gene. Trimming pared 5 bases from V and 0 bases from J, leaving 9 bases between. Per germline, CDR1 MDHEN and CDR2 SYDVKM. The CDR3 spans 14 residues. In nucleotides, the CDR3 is TGTGCCAGCAGTGCCAGGCCCAGCACAGATACGCAGTATTTT. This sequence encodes CASSARPSTDTQYF. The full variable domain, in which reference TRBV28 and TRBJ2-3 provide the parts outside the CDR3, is DVKVTQSSRYLVKRTGEKVFLECVQDMDHENMFWYRQDPGLGLRLIYFSYDVKMKEKGDIPEGYSVSREKKERFSLILESASTNQTSMYLCASSARPSTDTQYFGPGTRLTVL.

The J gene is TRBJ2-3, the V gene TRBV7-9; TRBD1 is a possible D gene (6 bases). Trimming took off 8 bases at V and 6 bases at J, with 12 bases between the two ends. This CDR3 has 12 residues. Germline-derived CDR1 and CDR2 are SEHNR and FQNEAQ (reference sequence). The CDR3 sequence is CASSITGDTQYF. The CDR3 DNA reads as TGTGCCAGCTCAATAACAGGGGATACGCAGTATTTT.

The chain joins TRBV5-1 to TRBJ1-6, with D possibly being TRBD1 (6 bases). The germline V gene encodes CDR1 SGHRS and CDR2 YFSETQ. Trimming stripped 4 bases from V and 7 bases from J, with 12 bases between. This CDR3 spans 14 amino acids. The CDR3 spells CASSRGQQNSPLHF. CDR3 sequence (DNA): TGCGCCAGCAGCAGAGGACAGCAAAATTCACCCCTCCACTTT. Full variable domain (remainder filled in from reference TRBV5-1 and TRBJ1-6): KAGVTQTPRYLIKTRGQQVTLSCSPISGHRSVSWYQQTPGQGLQFLFEYFSETQRNKGNFPGRFSGRQFSNSRSEMNVSTLELGDSALYLCASSRGQQNSPLHFGNGTRLTVT.

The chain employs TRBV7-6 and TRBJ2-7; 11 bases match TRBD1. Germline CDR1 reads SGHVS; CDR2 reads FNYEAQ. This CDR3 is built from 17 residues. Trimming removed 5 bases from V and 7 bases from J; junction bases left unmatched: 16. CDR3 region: CASSPPQDRGRTGEQYF. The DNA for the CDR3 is TGTGCCAGCAGCCCCCCCCAGGACAGGGGGCGAACTGGGGAGCAGTACTTC.

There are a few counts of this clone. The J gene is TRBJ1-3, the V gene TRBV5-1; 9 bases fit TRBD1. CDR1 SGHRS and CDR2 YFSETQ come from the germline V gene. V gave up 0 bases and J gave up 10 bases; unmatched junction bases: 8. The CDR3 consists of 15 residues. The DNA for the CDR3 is TGCGCCAGCAGCTTGGCCCCGACAGGGGGAAGGACCATATATTTT. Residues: CASSLAPTGGRTIYF.

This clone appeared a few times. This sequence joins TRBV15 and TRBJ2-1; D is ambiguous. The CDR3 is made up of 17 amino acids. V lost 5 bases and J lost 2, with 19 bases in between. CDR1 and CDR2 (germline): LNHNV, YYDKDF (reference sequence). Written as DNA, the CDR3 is TGTGCCACCAGCCCCCGGGTGAGCCCCCTTACCTACAATGAGCAGTTCTTC. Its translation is CATSPRVSPLTYNEQFF.

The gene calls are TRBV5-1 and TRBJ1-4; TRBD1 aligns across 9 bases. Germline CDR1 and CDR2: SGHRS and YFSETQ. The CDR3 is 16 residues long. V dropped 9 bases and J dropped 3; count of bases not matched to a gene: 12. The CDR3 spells CATTPGQGLPNEKLFF. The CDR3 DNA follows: TGCGCCACGACACCGGGACAGGGCCTCCCTAATGAAAAACTGTTTTTT.

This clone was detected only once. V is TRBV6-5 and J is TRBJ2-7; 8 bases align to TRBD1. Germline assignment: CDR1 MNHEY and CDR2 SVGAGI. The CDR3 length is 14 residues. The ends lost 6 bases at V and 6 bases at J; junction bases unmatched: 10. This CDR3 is CASSRQGTSLEQYF. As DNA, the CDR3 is TGTGCCAGCAGCCGACAGGGGACGTCACTCGAGCAGTACTTC.

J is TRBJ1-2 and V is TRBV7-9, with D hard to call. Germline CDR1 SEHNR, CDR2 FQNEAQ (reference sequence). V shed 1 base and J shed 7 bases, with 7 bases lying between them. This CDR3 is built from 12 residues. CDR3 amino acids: CASSLVEGGYTF. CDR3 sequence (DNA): TGTGCCAGCAGCTTAGTAGAGGGTGGCTACACCTTC.

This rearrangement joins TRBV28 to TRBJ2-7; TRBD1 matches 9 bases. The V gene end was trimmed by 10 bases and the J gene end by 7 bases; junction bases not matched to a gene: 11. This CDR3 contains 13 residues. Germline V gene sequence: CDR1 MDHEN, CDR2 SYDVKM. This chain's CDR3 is CATRDRADLEQYF. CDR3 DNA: TGTGCCACCCGGGACAGGGCCGATTTGGAGCAGTACTTC.

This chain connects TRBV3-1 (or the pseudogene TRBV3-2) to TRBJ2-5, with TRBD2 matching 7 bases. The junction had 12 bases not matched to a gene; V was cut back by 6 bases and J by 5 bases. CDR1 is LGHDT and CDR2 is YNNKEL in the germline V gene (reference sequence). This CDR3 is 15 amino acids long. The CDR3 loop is CASRLSGGRGETQYF. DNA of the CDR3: TGTGCCAGCAGACTCAGTGGCGGGAGAGGGGAGACCCAGTACTTC.

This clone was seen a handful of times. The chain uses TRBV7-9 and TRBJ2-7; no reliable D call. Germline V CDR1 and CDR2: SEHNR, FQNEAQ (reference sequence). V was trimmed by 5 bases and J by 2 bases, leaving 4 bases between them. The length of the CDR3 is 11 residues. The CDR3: CASSPAYEQYF. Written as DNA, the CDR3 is TGTGCCAGCAGCCCGGCCTACGAGCAGTACTTC. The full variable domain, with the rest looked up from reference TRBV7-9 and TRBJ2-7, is DTGVSQNPRHKITKRGQNVTFRCDPISEHNRLYWYRQTLGQGPEFLTYFQNEAQLEKSRLLSDRFSAERPKGSFSTLEIQRTEQGDSAMYLCASSPAYEQYFGPGTRLTVT.

CDR3 bases: TGTGCCAGCAGCTTGGATCAGGGCCCGTACGAGCAGTACTTC. It specifies CASSLDQGPYEQYF. This sequence joins TRBV5-5 and TRBJ2-7, with a possible D match to TRBD1 (5 bases). The V end was cut by 0 bases, the J end by 4 bases, with 11 bases between. CDR1 and CDR2 from the germline V gene are SGHKS and YYEKEE (reference sequence). The CDR3 runs to 14 residues. Looking up the rest from reference TRBV5-5 and TRBJ2-7 gives the full variable domain: DAGVTQSPTHLIKTRGQQVTLRCSPISGHKSVSWYQQVLGQGPQFIFQYYEKEERGRGNFPDRFSARQFPNYSSELNVNALLLGDSALYLCASSLDQGPYEQYFGPGTRLTVT.

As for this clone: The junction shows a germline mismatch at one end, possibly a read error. The CDR3 protein is CAGSLPAGKQETQYF. The DNA of the CDR3 is TGTGCCGGCAGTTTACCAGCGGGGAAACAAGAGACCCAGTACTTC. The chain combines TRBV28 with TRBJ2-5; TRBD2 agrees at 7 bases. The CDR3 is 15 residues long. Germline V CDR1 and CDR2: MDHEN, SYDVKM. Using reference TRBV28 and TRBJ2-5 for the parts outside the CDR3, the full variable domain is DVKVTQSSRYLVKRTGEKVFLECVQDMDHENMFWYRQDPGLGLRLIYFSYDVKMKEKGDIPEGYSVSREKKERFSLILESASTNQTSMYLCAGSLPAGKQETQYFGPGTRLLVL.

CDR3 loop: CASSLGTGLSTDTQYF. DNA for the CDR3: TGCGCCAGCAGCTTGGGGACAGGACTTAGCACAGATACGCAGTATTTT. The rearrangement links TRBV5-1 to TRBJ2-3, with 7 bases identical to TRBD1. The ends lost 0 bases at V and 0 bases at J; junction bases unmatched: 4. CDR1 and CDR2 from the germline V gene are SGHRS and YFSETQ. The CDR3 is made up of 16 amino acids.

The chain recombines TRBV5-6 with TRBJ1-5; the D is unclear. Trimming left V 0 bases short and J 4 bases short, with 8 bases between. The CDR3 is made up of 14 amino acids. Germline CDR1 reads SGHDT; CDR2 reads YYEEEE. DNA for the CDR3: TGTGCCAGCAGCTTGGGGCAGGCGAATCAGCCCCAGCATTTT. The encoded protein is CASSLGQANQPQHF.